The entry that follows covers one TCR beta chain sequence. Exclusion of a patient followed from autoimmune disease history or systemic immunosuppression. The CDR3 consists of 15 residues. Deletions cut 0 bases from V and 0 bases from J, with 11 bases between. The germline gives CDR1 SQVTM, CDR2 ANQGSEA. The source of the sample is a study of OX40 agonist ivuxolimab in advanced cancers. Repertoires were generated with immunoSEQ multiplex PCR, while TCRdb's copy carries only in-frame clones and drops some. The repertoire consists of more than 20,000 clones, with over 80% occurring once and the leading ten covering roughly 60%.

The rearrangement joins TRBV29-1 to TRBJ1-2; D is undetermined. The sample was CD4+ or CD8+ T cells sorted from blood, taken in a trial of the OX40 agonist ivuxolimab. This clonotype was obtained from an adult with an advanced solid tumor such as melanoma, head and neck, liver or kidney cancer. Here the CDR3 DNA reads TGCAGCGTTGAAGATCTTGGCCAAGCTAACTATGGCTACACCTTC. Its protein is CSVEDLGQANYGYTF.